This TCR beta chain was sequenced in a study of T cell responses to AZD1222 COVID-19 vaccine. Germline loops: CDR1 SGHRS, CDR2 YFSETQ. V shed 1 base and J shed 4 bases, with 12 bases lying between them. The CDR3 is 16 amino acids. Libraries were prepared by immunoSEQ multiplex PCR; TCRdb keeps only in-frame clonotypes and omits some of them. The sample contains 70,000 to 90,000 clones, approximately 83% of which appear only once. This sequence originates from an adult who received the AZD1222 COVID-19 vaccine. This chain uses TRBV5-1 with TRBJ1-6, with a weak D call TRBD1 (5 bases). The sample here was peripheral blood, taken 28 days after the second AZD1222 dose. Here the CDR3 DNA reads TGCGCCAGCAGCTTGACAGGTTCTGTTTATAATTCACCCCTCCACTTT. This encodes CASSLTGSVYNSPLHF.